One sample yielded the 2 T cell receptor beta chains listed below, sequenced in a study of beta chain features in type 1 diabetes. Expressed TCRB transcripts were sequenced because the isolated RNA had all been reverse transcribed beforehand. Libraries were prepared by immunoSEQ multiplex PCR; TCRdb keeps only in-frame clonotypes and omits some of them. This sample has about 340,000 clones, with roughly 14% found just once. Their antigens remain unidentified. Study results and caveats: The study found moderately but significantly shorter TCRB CDR3s in all four CD4+ subsets of Type 1 diabetes patients.

Sample: naive CD4+ T cells from blood. These receptors all stem from a young woman with type 1 diabetes.

This clone was observed a handful of times. This chain connects TRBV28 to TRBJ2-7; 8 bases map to TRBD1. Germline CDR1 is MDHEN and CDR2 is SYDVKM. V was pared by 5 bases and J by 5 bases, with 17 bases of the junction left unmatched. The CDR3 runs 17 residues. Here the CDR3 reads CASSASETGARANEQYF. In DNA, the CDR3 is TGTGCCAGCAGTGCGTCCGAGACAGGGGCCCGGGCCAACGAGCAGTACTTC.

This clone was observed a handful of times. The chain combines TRBV11-2 with TRBJ1-3; D gene ambiguous. Trimming left V 5 bases short and J 0 bases short, with 20 bases between. Germline V gene sequence: CDR1 SGHAT, CDR2 FQNNGV. The CDR3 totals 18 residues. As DNA, the CDR3 is TGTGCCAGCAGCATCAATACCCTGACACCCCGCTCTGGAAACACCATATATTTT. As protein: CASSINTLTPRSGNTIYF.